This T cell receptor beta chain was retrieved from a study of CD8+CD57+ T cells in acquired aplastic anemia. On the study more broadly: Sorted CD4+ and CD8+ cells gave a mean 3.2 ug DNA, range 0.2 to 27.4 ug.

For CDR3 and TCR beta VDJ profiling, genomic DNA was the template used. TCRdb called the reads again in MiXCR, with one record for every CDR3 protein. Of around 68,000 distinct CDR3 sequences listed, around half were seen once; the top ten hold around 8.3%. The CDR3 covers 14 residues. V shed 6 bases, J shed 2 bases, and the junction held 6 bases outside the gene matches. Germline lookup yields CDR1 SNHLY and CDR2 FYNNEI. The gene calls are TRBV2 and TRBJ2-7; 8 positions match TRBD1. The sample taken for sequencing was sorted CD4+, CD8+, or CD8+CD57+ T cells (not recorded which) from PBMCs. This clonotype was obtained from a human donor in good health, serving as a control. CDR3 coding DNA: TGTGCCAGCAGGGCTCCGACAGGGGCCTACGAGCAGTACTTC. The encoded protein is CASRAPTGAYEQYF.